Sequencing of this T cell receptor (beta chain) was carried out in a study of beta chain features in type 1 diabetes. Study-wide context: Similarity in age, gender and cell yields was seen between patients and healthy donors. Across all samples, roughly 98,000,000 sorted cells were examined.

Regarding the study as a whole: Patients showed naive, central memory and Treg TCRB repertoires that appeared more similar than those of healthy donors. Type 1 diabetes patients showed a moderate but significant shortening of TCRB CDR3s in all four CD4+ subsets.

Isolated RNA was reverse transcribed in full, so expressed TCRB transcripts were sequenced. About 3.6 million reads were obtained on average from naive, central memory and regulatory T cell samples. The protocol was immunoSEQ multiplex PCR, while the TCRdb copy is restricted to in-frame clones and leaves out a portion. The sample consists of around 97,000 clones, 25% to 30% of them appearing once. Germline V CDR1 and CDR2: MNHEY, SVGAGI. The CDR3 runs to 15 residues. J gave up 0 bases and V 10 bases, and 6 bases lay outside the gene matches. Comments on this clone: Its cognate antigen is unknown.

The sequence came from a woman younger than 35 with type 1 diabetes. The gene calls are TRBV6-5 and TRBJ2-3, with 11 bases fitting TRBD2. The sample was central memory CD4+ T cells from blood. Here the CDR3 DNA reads TGTGCCACCGGGACTAGCGGACCTAGCACAGATACGCAGTATTTT. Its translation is CATGTSGPSTDTQYF.